Listed here are 20 T cell receptor beta chains from one sample, sequenced in a study of early T cells in non-severe SARS-CoV-2 infection. TCRdb ran MiXCR on the 5' RACE reads and lists one entry per CDR3 protein. The profile shows some 45,000 distinct CDR3 sequences, less than 8.5% of them singletons. Sequencing was performed on whole blood. The receptors were sampled from an adult who was a healthcare worker with PCR-confirmed SARS-CoV-2 infection or an uninfected control (not recorded which).

This sequence joins TRBV5-4 and TRBJ2-3; no reliable D call. The CDR3 contains 12 residues. The V end was cut by 0 bases, the J end by 5 bases, with 4 bases between. Germline CDR1 SGHNT, CDR2 YYREEE (reference sequence). CDR3 in DNA: TGTGCCAGCAGCTTGGGAGGAGATACGCAGTATTTT. The encoded protein is CASSLGGDTQYF.

V gene TRBV4-2 combines with J gene TRBJ2-3; a weak D match, TRBD2 (7 bases). Trimming shortened V by 4 bases and J by 0 bases, and 11 bases separated the two germline ends. Germline assignment: CDR1 LGHNA and CDR2 YNFKEQ. The CDR3 consists of 15 residues. CDR3 amino acids: CASSPGGPSTDTQYF. CDR3 DNA sequence: TGTGCCAGCAGCCCCGGGGGGCCGAGCACAGATACGCAGTATTTT.

This clonotype has ten or more counts. The chain carries TRBV5-1 and TRBJ1-1, with 7 nucleotides matching TRBD1. There are 14 residues in the CDR3. Germline trimming cut 3 bases from V and 1 base from J; bases unmatched to any gene: 3. Germline assignment: CDR1 SGHRS and CDR2 YFSETQ. CDR3: CASSSRTGNTEAFF. DNA for the CDR3: TGCGCCAGCAGCTCGAGGACAGGGAACACTGAAGCTTTCTTT.

This clonotype occurred many times. This sequence joins TRBV29-1 and TRBJ2-3; TRBD2 matches at 14 bases. Losses at the gene ends were 8 bases for V and 6 bases for J; bases not matched to a gene: 13. Germline-derived CDR1 and CDR2 are SQVTM and ANQGSEA. This CDR3 region has 16 residues. The CDR3 region has the DNA TGCAGCCTTCGGACTAGCGGGGGGTTGGGGCTTGATACGCAGTATTTT. Its protein product is CSLRTSGGLGLDTQYF.

This clonotype was picked up many times. J is TRBJ1-2 and V is TRBV10-3, with TRBD1 as a possible D gene (5 bases). Trimming took off 3 bases at V and 4 bases at J, with 9 bases between the two ends. The CDR3 consists of 13 residues. CDR1 and CDR2 (germline): ENHRY, SYGVKD. In nucleotides, the CDR3 is TGTGCCATCAGTGACAGGGCCCTCTATGGCTACACCTTC. This gives the protein CAISDRALYGYTF.

In this sample, this clonotype turned up a few times. The CDR3 DNA follows: TGTGCCACCCGGGGAACAGGGGGAACGGACTATGGCTACACCTTC. Its protein is CATRGTGGTDYGYTF. This chain connects TRBV10-3 to TRBJ1-2, with 8 nucleotides matching TRBD1. CDR1 and CDR2 from the germline V gene are ENHRY and SYGVKD. The CDR3 covers 15 residues. V gave up 10 bases and J gave up 3 bases; unmatched junction bases: 13.

Only a few counts were recorded for this clonotype. This rearrangement joins TRBV5-1 to TRBJ2-3, with D perhaps TRBD1 (5 bases). CDR1 and CDR2 (germline): SGHRS, YFSETQ. CDR3 length: 16 residues. V was cut by 3 bases and J by 0 bases, with 14 bases left in between. CDR3 DNA: TGCGCCAGCAGCTGGGGCGGTAAGGGAAGCACAGATACGCAGTATTTT. It encodes CASSWGGKGSTDTQYF.

This clonotype was detected many times. This chain uses TRBV6-5 with TRBJ1-2; D call uncertain. CDR1 and CDR2 (germline): MNHEY, SVGAGI. Trimming took 0 bases from V and 6 from J, leaving 14 bases between them. The CDR3 loop spans 15 amino acids. The CDR3 here is CASSYSSLQFHGYTF. The CDR3, as DNA: TGTGCCAGCAGTTACTCGTCCTTACAGTTCCATGGCTACACCTTC.

In this sample, this clonotype turned up many times. The genes are TRBV7-2 and TRBJ2-1, with 13 bases that match TRBD2. Per germline, CDR1 SGHTA and CDR2 FQGNSA. This CDR3 contains 14 residues. The V gene end was trimmed by 7 bases and the J gene end by 4 bases; junction bases not matched to a gene: 1. The CDR3 DNA sequence: TGTGCCAGCACACTAGCGGGGGGGTACAATGAGCAGTTCTTC. This codes for CASTLAGGYNEQFF.

V is TRBV7-2 and J is TRBJ1-1; D remains ambiguous. CDR3 length equals 13 residues. Germline CDR1 reads SGHTA; CDR2 reads FQGNSA. Trimming pared 5 bases from V and 6 bases from J, leaving 13 bases between. The CDR3 region is CASSLKGPAEAFF. The CDR3, as DNA: TGTGCCAGCAGCCTTAAAGGGCCCGCTGAAGCTTTCTTT.

This clonotype appeared many times. This chain connects TRBV5-1 to TRBJ2-2, with D possibly being TRBD1 (6 bases). The germline V gene has CDR1 SGHRS and CDR2 YFSETQ. Trimming took 4 bases from V and 8 from J, leaving 18 bases between them. The CDR3 has 15 amino acids. The CDR3 sequence: CASSAQTGSSGELFF. CDR3 nucleotides: TGCGCCAGCAGCGCCCAGACAGGTTCATCAGGGGAGCTGTTTTTT.

This clonotype was seen only a few times. V and J are TRBV27 and TRBJ1-2; TRBD1 matches 12 bases. V shed 5 bases and J 8 bases; nucleotides not matched to a gene: 6. The CDR3 loop spans 14 amino acids. Germline V gives CDR1 MNHEY, CDR2 SMNVEV (reference sequence). CDR3 amino acids: CASSRDRGRVGYTF. DNA of the CDR3: TGTGCCAGCAGTCGGGACAGGGGGCGCGTGGGCTACACCTTC.

The chain uses TRBV18 and TRBJ2-2, with a possible D match to TRBD1 (5 bases). V lost 3 bases and J 5 bases, leaving 13 bases between the germline ends. The CDR3 is made up of 15 amino acids. CDR1 is KGHSH, CDR2 LQKENI, per germline. CDR3 protein: CASSPLAGWTGELFF. In DNA form, the CDR3 reads TGTGCCAGCTCACCTTTGGCAGGGTGGACCGGGGAGCTGTTTTTT.

This clonotype is medium-sized. V gene TRBV2 combines with J gene TRBJ2-7, with D possibly TRBD1 on 6 matching bases. V was shortened by 11 bases and J by 2 bases, with 13 bases between the two germline ends. CDR3 length: 12 residues. Germline-derived CDR1 and CDR2 are SNHLY and FYNNEI. This CDR3 reads CAGADRTYEQYF. The CDR3 DNA reads TGTGCCGGTGCGGACAGAACCTACGAGCAGTACTTC. Variable domain in full (rest from reference TRBV2 and TRBJ2-7): EPEVTQTPSHQVTQMGQEVILRCVPISNHLYFYWYRQILGQKVEFLVSFYNNEISEKSEIFDDQFSVERPDGSNFTLKIRSTKLEDSAMYFCAGADRTYEQYFGPGTRLTVT.

Concerning this clonotype itself: This may stem from a read error, because a much larger clone lies one nucleotide away. This chain joins TRBV30 and TRBJ1-2; no definite D call. CDR3 length: 13 amino acids. The germline CDR1 and CDR2 sequences are GTSNPN and SVGIG (reference sequence). Trimming removed 1 base at V and 9 bases at J, with 15 bases between. This CDR3 is CAWSASGSHCYTF. The CDR3 DNA reads as TGTGCCTGGAGTGCCTCAGGAAGCCATTGCTACACCTTC.

This clonotype has a count of ten or more. The rearrangement uses TRBV7-2 and TRBJ1-1; D might be TRBD1 (5 bases). CDR3 size: 15 residues. Germline-derived CDR1 and CDR2 are SGHTA and FQGNSA. The germline V and J ends were trimmed by 5 bases and 6 bases, with 19 bases remaining between them. CDR3 amino acids: CASSPTLGVGAEAFF. DNA of the CDR3: TGTGCCAGCAGCCCCACCTTAGGGGTCGGGGCTGAAGCTTTCTTT.

This clonotype appeared once. The V and J genes are TRBV9 and TRBJ2-5; a possible D gene is TRBD2 (5 bases). V was cut by 0 bases and J by 5 bases, with 14 bases left in between. This CDR3 is 15 amino acids long. Germline V gene lookup returns CDR1 SGDLS and CDR2 YYNGEE. CDR3 region: CASSVAGERGETQYF. CDR3 sequence (DNA): TGTGCCAGCAGCGTAGCCGGGGAGCGAGGGGAGACCCAGTACTTC.

This rearrangement joins TRBV6-5 to TRBJ1-5; 7 bases agree with TRBD1. The V and J ends lost 4 bases and 1 base, in that order; junction bases with no gene match: 4. Germline-derived CDR1 and CDR2 are MNHEY and SVGAGI. The CDR3 length is 15 residues. CDR3 in DNA: TGTGCCAGCAGTTCGATCAGGGGGAGCAATCAGCCCCAGCATTTT. Translating it yields CASSSIRGSNQPQHF.

On this clonotype itself: A much larger clone lies one base from this, so it may be a read error. This chain joins TRBV7-6 and TRBJ1-2; D unclear. There are 14 residues in the CDR3. Between the trimmed V and J ends, which lost 11 bases and 6 bases, there was a span of 22 bases. Germline-derived CDR1 and CDR2 are SGHVS and FNYEAQ. CDR3 protein: CAGTPRAGDHGYTF. CDR3 DNA: TGTGCCGGCACCCCACGCGCTGGGGATCATGGCTACACCTTC.

This clonotype was recorded at least ten times. The chain joins TRBV4-2 to TRBJ2-3, with 11 positions matching TRBD2. Germline values: CDR1 LGHNA, CDR2 YNFKEQ. With V trimmed by 2 bases and J by 4 bases, 8 bases remained unmatched. This CDR3 is built from 17 residues. In nucleotides, the CDR3 is TGTGCCAGCAGCCAACCATTACTAGCGGGGGAACCAGATACGCAGTATTTT. Protein sequence: CASSQPLLAGEPDTQYF.